These T cell receptor beta chains were read from a single sample in a study of blood T cell repertoires in COVID-19. TCRdb's copy holds only in-frame clones and misses some; the assay was immunoSEQ multiplex PCR. The sample includes roughly 120,000 clones, roughly 84% of them seen just once. The sequenced sample was peripheral blood. All receptors come from a man in his forties or fifties with acute or convalescent COVID-19. CDR3s include the opening cysteine and the closing phenylalanine or tryptophan. Each record gives: V gene, J gene, CDR3 length, clone size, D gene, CDR3 protein, CDR3 DNA. D genes are given only for firm matches. Size tells how often a clone was seen (once, few, many) or the class of an expanded clone, and some rows leave it out.

TRBV6-5,TRBJ1-2,14,.,TRBD1,CASSYRGQGAGYTF,TGTGCCAGCAGTTACCGGGGACAGGGGGCGGGCTACACCTTC
TRBV10-3,TRBJ2-5,16,once,TRBD1,CAISTGQGNWGETQYF,TGTGCCATCAGTACCGGACAGGGGAATTGGGGAGAGACCCAGTACTTC
TRBV14,TRBJ1-2,18,.,.,CASSHPGPLSQGNYGYTF,TGTGCCAGCAGCCACCCCGGCCCTCTCTCACAGGGTAACTATGGCTACACCTTC
TRBV28,TRBJ1-2,12,.,.,CASSRGGYGYTF,TGTGCCAGCAGCAGGGGTGGCTATGGCTACACCTTC
TRBV28,TRBJ2-7,13,.,.,CASSLLAPYEQYF,TGTGCCAGCAGTTTGTTGGCTCCATACGAGCAGTACTTC
TRBV7-2,TRBJ1-1,14,.,TRBD1,CASSPRGLGTEAFF,TGTGCCAGCAGCCCCAGGGGGCTAGGGACTGAAGCTTTCTTT
TRBV3-1/TRBV3-2,TRBJ2-5,18,.,TRBD2,CASSLGTSGRSLQETQYF,TGTGCCAGCAGCCTGGGGACTAGCGGGAGGTCCCTCCAAGAGACCCAGTACTTC
TRBV18,TRBJ2-1,13,.,TRBD2,CASSPQGLAQQFF,TGTGCCAGCTCACCACAGGGACTAGCCCAGCAGTTCTTC
TRBV6-5,TRBJ2-1,14,.,.,CASYRQRVYNEQFF,TGTGCCTCCTACCGACAGCGGGTCTACAATGAGCAGTTCTTC
TRBV6-5,TRBJ1-4,15,.,.,CASSRRGRINEKLFF,TGTGCCAGCAGCCGAAGAGGGCGGATTAATGAAAAACTGTTTTTT
TRBV6-5,TRBJ1-2,15,.,TRBD1,CASSFDRGLYYGYTF,TGTGCCAGCAGTTTCGACAGGGGGCTTTACTATGGCTACACCTTC
TRBV9,TRBJ2-3,14,.,TRBD2,CASSVVAGSDTQYF,TGTGCCAGCAGCGTAGTAGCGGGGTCGGATACGCAGTATTTT
TRBV2,TRBJ1-5,14,.,TRBD1,CASNRGQDNQPQHF,TGTGCCAGCAATAGAGGACAGGATAATCAGCCCCAGCATTTT
TRBV7-3,TRBJ2-6,15,.,.,CASSQTSSGANVLTF,TGTGCCAGCAGCCAGACTAGCTCTGGGGCCAACGTCCTGACTTTC
TRBV2,TRBJ1-1,13,.,.,CASRGQKHTEAFF,TGTGCCAGCAGAGGACAGAAACACACTGAAGCTTTCTTT
TRBV19,TRBJ2-1,17,.,TRBD2,CASSMGAASGSGNEQFF,TGTGCCAGTAGTATGGGGGCGGCTAGCGGGAGTGGGAATGAGCAGTTCTTC
TRBV18,TRBJ1-6,14,.,.,CASSPLVENSPLHF,TGTGCCAGCTCACCACTAGTTGAGAATTCACCCCTCCACTTT
TRBV7-2,TRBJ2-1,15,few,.,CASSPRGGLRNEQFF,TGTGCCAGCAGCCCGAGGGGGGGGCTCCGCAATGAGCAGTTCTTC
TRBV7-9,TRBJ1-4,15,.,.,CASSLTGTTNEKLFF,TGTGCCAGCAGCTTAACCGGGACAACTAATGAAAAACTGTTTTTT
TRBV4-3,TRBJ1-4,17,.,.,CASSQGVRTASNEKLFF,TGCGCCAGCAGCCAAGGTGTTCGGACAGCGTCTAATGAAAAACTGTTTTTT
TRBV5-4,TRBJ1-2,13,.,TRBD1,CASSLDRGYGYTF,TGTGCCAGCAGCTTGGACAGGGGATACGGCTACACCTTC
TRBV6-5,TRBJ1-2,15,once,.,CASRILGGPGYGYTF,TGTGCCAGCAGAATCCTGGGAGGGCCCGGCTATGGCTACACCTTC
TRBV14,TRBJ1-3,16,.,.,CASSRLRGLTGNTIYF,TGTGCCAGCAGCCGCTTAAGAGGACTCACCGGAAACACCATATATTTT
TRBV12-3/TRBV12-4,TRBJ2-7,13,.,TRBD1,CASKPGQGNEQYF,TGTGCCAGCAAACCGGGACAGGGGAACGAGCAGTACTTC
TRBV7-3,TRBJ2-1,13,.,.,CASSSRVNNEQFF,TGTGCCAGCAGCTCCCGGGTTAACAATGAGCAGTTCTTC
TRBV25-1,TRBJ2-7,13,.,.,CASSDPPAYEQYF,TGTGCCAGCAGTGATCCCCCAGCCTACGAGCAGTACTTC
TRBV19,TRBJ2-1,13,.,.,CASSIVGQSEQFF,TGTGCCAGTAGTATAGTAGGACAGTCTGAGCAGTTCTTC
TRBV18,TRBJ2-5,15,.,.,CASSPVFEGVETQYF,TGTGCCAGCTCACCAGTTTTTGAGGGAGTCGAGACCCAGTACTTC
TRBV18,TRBJ1-4,14,few,TRBD1,CASSPGQGNEKLFF,TGTGCCAGCTCACCAGGACAGGGAAATGAAAAACTGTTTTTT
TRBV7-6,TRBJ2-1,15,.,TRBD2,CASSSRLAGNNEQFF,TGTGCCAGCAGCAGCCGACTAGCGGGGAACAATGAGCAGTTCTTC
TRBV18,TRBJ1-1,15,.,TRBD1,CASSPTTGMNTEAFF,TGTGCCAGCTCACCTACGACAGGGATGAACACTGAAGCTTTCTTT
TRBV14,TRBJ2-4,16,.,TRBD2,CASSQEVGGAKNIQYF,TGTGCCAGCAGCCAAGAAGTCGGGGGGGCCAAAAACATTCAGTACTTC
TRBV19,TRBJ1-5,17,.,TRBD1,CASTSLRGQGNNQPQHF,TGTGCCAGTACCTCTCTCCGGGGACAGGGGAACAATCAGCCCCAGCATTTT
TRBV4-1,TRBJ2-5,17,few,.,CASSQLPGTVIQETQYF,TGCGCCAGCAGCCAACTCCCCGGGACTGTGATACAAGAGACCCAGTACTTC
TRBV21-1,TRBJ1-4,15,.,.,CASSPLRVPNEKLFF,TGTGCCAGCAGCCCCCTCAGGGTTCCTAATGAAAAACTGTTTTTT
TRBV2,TRBJ2-5,14,.,TRBD2,CASRGAGLQETQYF,TGTGCCAGCAGAGGGGCGGGACTACAAGAGACCCAGTACTTC